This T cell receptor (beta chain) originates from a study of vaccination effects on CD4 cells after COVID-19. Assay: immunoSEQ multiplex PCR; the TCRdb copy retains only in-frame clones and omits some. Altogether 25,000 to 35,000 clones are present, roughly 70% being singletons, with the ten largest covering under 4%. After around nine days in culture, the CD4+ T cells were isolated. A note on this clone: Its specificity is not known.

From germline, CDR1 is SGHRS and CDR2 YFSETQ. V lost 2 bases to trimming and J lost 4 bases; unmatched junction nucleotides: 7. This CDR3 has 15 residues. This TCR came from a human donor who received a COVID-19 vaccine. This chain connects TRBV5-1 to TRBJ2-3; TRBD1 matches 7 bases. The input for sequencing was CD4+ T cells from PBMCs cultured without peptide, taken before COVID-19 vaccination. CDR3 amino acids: CASSLQGRGADTQYF. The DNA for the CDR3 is TGCGCCAGCAGCTTACAGGGGCGAGGCGCAGATACGCAGTATTTT.